This TCR beta chain is from a study of cytomegalovirus exposure and HLA in healthy donors. Study-level information: Out of 398 genotyped donors, less than 85% belonged to the Caucasian-associated ancestry cluster. Study-wide findings and caveats: Later on, analysis showed that most CMV-associated TCR beta chains appeared to be HLA-restricted. An analysis that was carried out later associated 15,000 to 20,000 TCR beta sequences with HLA alleles at 0.05 false discovery rate. Presence/absence analyses rested on an assumption that sequencing depth was roughly uniform across donors.

13 Jbeta primers and 60 Vbeta primers were used for the PCR. Some clones are missing from TCRdb's copy, which holds only in-frame ones; the method was immunoSEQ multiplex PCR. This table holds about 130,000 clones. About this clone: Its antigen is not identified.

The CDR3 has 15 amino acids. Germline lookup yields CDR1 SGHDN and CDR2 FVKESK. V was cut by 1 base and J by 2 bases, with 12 bases left in between. This clonotype originated in a man aged 25-45 years in good health and CMV-seronegative. The chain carries TRBV14 and TRBJ2-7, with a weak D call TRBD1 (6 bases). The material sequenced was PBMCs. The CDR3: CASSQVQGTPYEQYF. The CDR3 bases are TGTGCCAGCAGCCAAGTTCAGGGGACACCCTACGAGCAGTACTTC.